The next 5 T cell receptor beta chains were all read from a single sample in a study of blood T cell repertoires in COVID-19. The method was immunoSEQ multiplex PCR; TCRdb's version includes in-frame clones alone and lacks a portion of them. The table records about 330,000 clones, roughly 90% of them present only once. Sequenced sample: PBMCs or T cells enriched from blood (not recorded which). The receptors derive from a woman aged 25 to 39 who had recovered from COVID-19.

This CDR3 is CASSLSFWSPYGYTF. DNA for the CDR3: TGTGCCAGCAGCTTATCGTTCTGGAGTCCTTATGGCTACACCTTC. This chain connects TRBV7-2 to TRBJ1-2; D is unclear. Looked up from germline, CDR1 is SGHTA and CDR2 is FQGNSA. This CDR3 is built from 15 residues. V lost 2 bases and J lost 5, with 15 bases in between.

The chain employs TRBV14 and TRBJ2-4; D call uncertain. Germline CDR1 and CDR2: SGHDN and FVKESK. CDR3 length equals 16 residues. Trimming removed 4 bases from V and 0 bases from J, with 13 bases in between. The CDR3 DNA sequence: TGTGCCAGCAGCCCCCCCCCGTCACTAGCCAAAAACATTCAGTACTTC. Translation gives CASSPPPSLAKNIQYF.

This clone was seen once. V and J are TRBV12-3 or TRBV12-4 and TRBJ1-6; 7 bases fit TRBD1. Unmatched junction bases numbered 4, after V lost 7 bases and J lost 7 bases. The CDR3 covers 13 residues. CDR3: CASKPTGNSPLHF. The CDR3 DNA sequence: TGTGCCAGCAAACCGACAGGGAATTCACCCCTCCACTTT.

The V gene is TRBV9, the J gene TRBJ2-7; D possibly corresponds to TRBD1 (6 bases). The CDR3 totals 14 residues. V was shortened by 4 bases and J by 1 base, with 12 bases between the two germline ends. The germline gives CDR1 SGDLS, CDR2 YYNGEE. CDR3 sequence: CASSPHRESYEQYF. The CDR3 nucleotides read TGTGCCAGCAGCCCCCACAGGGAATCCTACGAGCAGTACTTC.

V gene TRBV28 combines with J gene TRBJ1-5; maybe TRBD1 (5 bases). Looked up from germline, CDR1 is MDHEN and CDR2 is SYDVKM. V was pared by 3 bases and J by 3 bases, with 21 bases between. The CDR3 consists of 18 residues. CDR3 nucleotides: TGTGCCAGCAGTTTTCCGCGGGGGGGGTCGCATTCCAATCAGCCCCAGCATTTT. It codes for CASSFPRGGSHSNQPQHF.